Listed below are T cell receptor beta chains from one sample, sequenced in a study of radiotherapy plus CTLA-4 blockade in lung cancer. The repertoire was sequenced with immunoSEQ multiplex PCR; TCRdb's copy has only in-frame clones and lacks some. The table shows around 82,000 clones, with 78% occurring only once. The starting material was peripheral blood, obtained from a patient treated with radiotherapy plus ipilimumab. Source of these receptors: a human donor with non-small cell lung cancer whose response to radiotherapy plus ipilimumab could not be evaluated. Some clones in this sample may be carry-over from other donors' samples. Both conserved end residues are part of each CDR3. A D gene is named only where the DNA matches it firmly. Where a row states a size, it is once, few, many or the class of an expanded clone; other rows omit it.

TRBV5-1,.,TRBD1,TRBJ1-3,TGCGCCAGCAGCTGGACTAAATTAGACAGGGGGACTGGAAACACCATATATTTT,CASSWTKLDRGTGNTIYF
TRBV5-1,once,.,TRBJ1-1,TGCGCCAGCAACCCGGGGTGGGACACTGAAGCTTTCTTT,CASNPGWDTEAFF
TRBV6-6,.,.,TRBJ1-5,TGTGCCAGTCGGATGGCGGACAGAAGCCATCAGCCCCAGCATTTT,CASRMADRSHQPQHF
TRBV29-1,.,TRBD1,TRBJ2-7,TGCAGCGCTGGACGGACAGGGCCGAGGGAGCAGTACTTC,CSAGRTGPREQYF
TRBV4-1,few,TRBD1,TRBJ1-1,TGCGCCAGCAGCCCGCCAGGGACAGGGTTCATGAACACTGAAGCTTTCTTT,CASSPPGTGFMNTEAFF
TRBV28,.,.,TRBJ1-1,TGTGCCAGCAGCAGTTCAGGGGAGAACACTGAAGCTTTCTTT,CASSSSGENTEAFF
TRBV2,.,TRBD2,TRBJ2-3,TGTGCCAGCGGGGGAGGGTTGGGAGATACGCAGTATTTT,CASGGGLGDTQYF
TRBV28,.,.,TRBJ1-2,TGTGCCAGCAGCCAGGGTTCCTCTGGCTACACCTTC,CASSQGSSGYTF
TRBV4-1,.,.,TRBJ2-7,TGCGCCAGCAGCCAAGATACACAGATCTACGAGCAGTACTTC,CASSQDTQIYEQYF
TRBV5-4,.,TRBD1,TRBJ1-1,TGTGCCAGCAGCTTACCGGGACAGGGAGGCACTGAAGCTTTCTTT,CASSLPGQGGTEAFF
TRBV9,once,TRBD2,TRBJ2-1,TGTGCCAGCAGAGGAGGGGGGCGGGGGGCCTCCTACAATGAGCAGTTCTTC,CASRGGGRGASYNEQFF
TRBV19,.,.,TRBJ1-6,TGCGCCACTGGGGACACCTTAGCGTCCTATAATTCACCCCTCCACTTT,CATGDTLASYNSPLHF
TRBV6-5,.,.,TRBJ2-1,TGTGCCAGCAGTGCTGACAAGCCTTATGAGCAGTTCTTC,CASSADKPYEQFF
TRBV19,.,.,TRBJ1-5,TGTGCCAGTAGATTTCAGCACAGGCACAATCAGCCCCAGCATTTT,CASRFQHRHNQPQHF
TRBV18,.,TRBD1,TRBJ2-3,TGTGCCAGCTCACCTTCGACAGGGAGCACAGATACGCAGTATTTT,CASSPSTGSTDTQYF
TRBV9,.,.,TRBJ2-7,TGTGCCAGCAGCGTAGCATCAGGGGAGACCTCCTACGAGCAGTACTTC,CASSVASGETSYEQYF
TRBV11-3,few,.,TRBJ2-2,TGTGCCAGCAGCTTAAACAGGGGAGGCACCGGGGAGCTGTTTTTT,CASSLNRGGTGELFF
TRBV7-2,.,TRBD2,TRBJ2-5,TGTGCCAGCAGCTTAGAGCTCTCTACTAGCGGGGGGCGCCAGTACTTC,CASSLELSTSGGRQYF
TRBV5-1,.,.,TRBJ1-2,TGCGCCAGCAGCCCAAGGGGGGGAGCTAACTATGGCTACACCTTC,CASSPRGGANYGYTF
TRBV18,few,TRBD1,TRBJ1-5,TGTGCCAGCTCACTCACGACAGGGGGAGAGGGCAATCAGCCCCAGCATTTT,CASSLTTGGEGNQPQHF
TRBV28,many,TRBD1,TRBJ2-3,TGTGCCAGCAGTTTAGGGACCGGACAGGAGATCACAGATACGCAGTATTTT,CASSLGTGQEITDTQYF
TRBV19,.,TRBD1,TRBJ2-5,TGTGCCAGTAGTATATTGGGCAGGGGGATTCGGGAGACCCAGTACTTC,CASSILGRGIRETQYF
TRBV5-4,.,TRBD2,TRBJ2-3,TGTGCCAGCAGCTTCCGACTAGCGGTCAACACAGATACGCAGTATTTT,CASSFRLAVNTDTQYF
TRBV9,.,TRBD1,TRBJ1-4,TGTGCCAGCAGTGGCCGGCGCGAAGGGGGCGAATTAGGGGAAAAACTGTTTTTT,CASSGRREGGELGEKLFF
TRBV5-1,.,TRBD1,TRBJ2-2,TGCGCCAGCAGCTTGACAGGGGCCGGGGAGCTGTTTTTT,CASSLTGAGELFF
TRBV7-2,.,TRBD1,TRBJ1-6,TGTGCCAGCAGCTCAACGACAGGGATAGATTCACCCCTCCACTTT,CASSSTTGIDSPLHF
TRBV2,few,TRBD1,TRBJ1-5,TGTGCCAGCAGCAGGGGGCTAAGCAATCAGCCCCAGCATTTT,CASSRGLSNQPQHF
TRBV6-6,.,.,TRBJ1-1,TGTGCCAGCAGTGCCCATATAAACCCAATTCAAGAGGCTTTCTTT,CASSAHINPIQEAFF
TRBV15,few,TRBD1,TRBJ1-1,TGTGCCACCAGCAGCGGACAGGGGGTTGGCACTGAAGCTTTCTTT,CATSSGQGVGTEAFF
TRBV5-1,.,TRBD2,TRBJ2-2,TGCGCCAGCAGCTTGGTACTAGCGGGGGGTACCGGGGAGCTGTTTTTT,CASSLVLAGGTGELFF
TRBV5-5,.,TRBD1,TRBJ2-2,TGTGCCAGCAGCCCGGCCTGGACAGGGAGGAACGGGGAGCTGTTTTTT,CASSPAWTGRNGELFF
TRBV28,few,TRBD2,TRBJ2-1,TGTGCCAGCAGCCTCCGGACTAGCGGGGGGGCCGCTGAGCAGTTCTTC,CASSLRTSGGAAEQFF
TRBV7-9,few,.,TRBJ2-7,TGTGCCAGCAGGGCCGCCGGTTTTGGGAGCTCCTACGAGCAGTACTTC,CASRAAGFGSSYEQYF
TRBV23-1,.,.,TRBJ1-5,TGCGCCAGCAGTCAACGCGGGGCAGCCGATAGCAATCAGCCCCAGCATTTT,CASSQRGAADSNQPQHF
TRBV2,.,.,TRBJ1-4,TGTGCCAGCAGGAGACAGACAACTAATGAAAAACTGTTTTTT,CASRRQTTNEKLFF
TRBV2,medium-sized,.,TRBJ1-2,TGTGCCAGCAGTGAATCAGGACTCCTTAACTATGGCTACACCTTC,CASSESGLLNYGYTF
TRBV19,.,TRBD2,TRBJ2-7,TGTGCCAGTTGGAAGGGCGGGGGAATATTCTACGAGCAGTACTTC,CASWKGGGIFYEQYF
TRBV5-6,.,TRBD2,TRBJ2-5,TGTGCCAGCAGCCGGGGACTAGCGGACCAAGAGACCCAGTACTTC,CASSRGLADQETQYF
TRBV2,.,.,TRBJ2-3,TGTGCCAGCAGTGAACCACCATGGGAGGGCACAGATACGCAGTATTTT,CASSEPPWEGTDTQYF
TRBV5-6,.,TRBD1,TRBJ2-1,TGTGCCAGCAGCTCCGGACAGGCTCCCTCCTACAATGAGCAGTTCTTC,CASSSGQAPSYNEQFF
TRBV7-8,.,TRBD2,TRBJ2-3,TGTGCCAGCAGCTTAGTGAGCGGGGTGTATTTT,CASSLVSGVYF
TRBV19,.,.,TRBJ2-1,TGTGCCAGTAGTATGGTTATCGGCAGGCCTTACAATGAGCAGTTCTTC,CASSMVIGRPYNEQFF
TRBV5-1,.,.,TRBJ2-2,TGCGCCAGCAGCCGACAGGACTACACCGGGGAGCTGTTTTTT,CASSRQDYTGELFF
TRBV2,.,TRBD2,TRBJ2-2,TGTGCCAGCAGTGCACCTAGCGGGGGGGCTCCCGGGGAGCTGTTTTTT,CASSAPSGGAPGELFF
TRBV4-1,.,.,TRBJ1-2,TGCGCCAGCAGCCAAGATATGCAGGGTGGCTACACCTTC,CASSQDMQGGYTF
TRBV7-9,.,.,TRBJ2-6,TGTGCCAGCAGCTTTAACGGGGCTGGGGCCAACGTCCTGACTTTC,CASSFNGAGANVLTF